One sample yielded the 14 T cell receptor beta chains listed below, sequenced in a study of blood T cell repertoires in COVID-19. Repertoires were generated with immunoSEQ multiplex PCR, while TCRdb's copy carries only in-frame clones and drops some. The sample holds about 270,000 clones, roughly 85% seen once. The specimen was peripheral blood. Every receptor here comes from a woman in her 70s with acute or convalescent COVID-19.

This chain uses TRBV2 with TRBJ2-7; TRBD2 agrees at 7 bases. CDR3 length: 14 amino acids. Germline CDR1 and CDR2: SNHLY and FYNNEI. With 3 bases clipped from V and 6 bases from J, the junction kept 8 bases outside the gene matches. The CDR3 coding sequence is TGTGCCAGCAGTGATACTGGACTAGAAGCCGAGCAGTACTTC. This codes for CASSDTGLEAEQYF.

The rearrangement uses TRBV28 and TRBJ1-5; possibly TRBD1 for D (5 bases). The CDR3 is made up of 13 amino acids. Trimming cost V 4 bases and J 4 bases, with 8 bases left between them. The V gene's germline CDR1 is MDHEN and CDR2 SYDVKM. The chain's CDR3 is CASSSRVNQPQHF. Here the CDR3 DNA reads TGTGCCAGCAGTTCCAGGGTTAATCAGCCCCAGCATTTT.

This sequence joins TRBV12-3 or TRBV12-4 and TRBJ2-1; 7 bases match TRBD1. The CDR3 sequence is 13 residues long. J gave up 3 bases and V 5 bases, and 1 base lay outside the gene matches. The CDR3 sequence: CASSRTGYNEQFF. The CDR3 DNA sequence: TGTGCCAGCAGTCGGACAGGCTACAATGAGCAGTTCTTC.

The chain links TRBV2 to TRBJ1-3; possibly TRBD1 for D (5 bases). The CDR3 sequence is 15 residues long. The germline V and J ends were trimmed by 3 bases and 0 bases, with 9 bases remaining between them. Germline V lookup: CDR1 SNHLY, CDR2 FYNNEI. The CDR3 sequence is CASSETVRSGNTIYF. CDR3 nucleotide sequence: TGTGCCAGCAGTGAGACAGTTCGCTCTGGAAACACCATATATTTT.

The gene calls are TRBV11-2 and TRBJ1-1; D unclear. CDR3 length equals 12 residues. V was pared by 1 base and J by 4 bases, with 4 bases between. Germline assignment: CDR1 SGHAT and CDR2 FQNNGV. The CDR3 nucleotides are TGTGCCAGCAGCTTAGTATCCACTGAAGCTTTCTTT. Amino acids: CASSLVSTEAFF.

This clone was found a few times. The chain combines TRBV11-3 with TRBJ1-1, with D unresolved. This CDR3 has 14 residues. The germline V gene encodes CDR1 SGHNT and CDR2 YENEEA. The V gene lost 5 bases and the J gene lost 7 bases, with 17 bases spanning the gap. The CDR3 bases are TGTGCCAGCAGCCTCCGGCCCTTTGGAGGTGAAGCTTTCTTT. Translated, it gives CASSLRPFGGEAFF.

The J gene is TRBJ2-7, the V gene TRBV7-9; possible D gene TRBD1, 5 bases. Deletions cut 3 bases from V and 6 bases from J, with 9 bases between. The germline gives CDR1 SEHNR, CDR2 FQNEAQ (reference sequence). The CDR3 covers 12 residues. CDR3 DNA sequence: TGTGCCAGCAGCTTCAGGGTCCTCGAGCAGTACTTC. This sequence encodes CASSFRVLEQYF.

The rearrangement links TRBV2 to TRBJ2-2, with TRBD2 identical over 8 bases. With V trimmed by 6 bases and J by 4 bases, 10 bases remained unmatched. The germline V gene has CDR1 SNHLY and CDR2 FYNNEI. The CDR3 runs to 16 residues. This CDR3 reads CASRNHGGASTGELFF. CDR3 bases: TGTGCCAGCAGGAACCACGGGGGGGCGAGCACCGGGGAGCTGTTTTTT.

The chain uses TRBV7-2 and TRBJ1-2; 7 positions match TRBD1. From germline, CDR1 is SGHTA and CDR2 FQGNSA. The trim removed 3 bases at V and 2 bases at J, leaving 12 bases unmatched. The CDR3 contains 17 residues. CDR3 sequence (DNA): TGTGCCAGCAGCTTCTTGACAGGGAGAGCGTTGAACTATGGCTACACCTTC. It codes for CASSFLTGRALNYGYTF.

V gene TRBV6-2 or TRBV6-3 combines with J gene TRBJ2-7; D not certain. This CDR3 contains 16 residues. CDR1 and CDR2 (germline): MNHEY, SVGEGT. Trimming pared 0 bases from V and 0 bases from J, leaving 12 bases between. CDR3 amino acids: CASSYSIVGGSYEQYF. DNA of the CDR3: TGTGCCAGCAGTTACTCGATTGTAGGCGGCTCCTACGAGCAGTACTTC.

The chain links TRBV2 to TRBJ2-7, with D possibly TRBD1 on 6 matching bases. The germline CDR1 and CDR2 sequences are SNHLY and FYNNEI. V was pared by 1 base and J by 2 bases, with 12 bases between. There are 15 residues in the CDR3. DNA for the CDR3: TGTGCCAGCAGTGAAGGTTTGAGGGGGACCTACGAGCAGTACTTC. This encodes CASSEGLRGTYEQYF.

The chain links TRBV3-1 (or the pseudogene TRBV3-2) to TRBJ1-1, with 7 bases aligning to TRBD1. V shed 3 bases and J 8 bases; nucleotides not matched to a gene: 3. The CDR3 has 12 residues. The germline V gene has CDR1 LGHDT and CDR2 YNNKEL (reference sequence). As DNA, the CDR3 is TGTGCCAGCAGCCACTTCAGGGGGGAAGCTTTCTTT. Encoded protein: CASSHFRGEAFF.

The chain employs TRBV5-8 and TRBJ2-2; TRBD2 agrees at 7 bases. The CDR3 loop spans 17 amino acids. Germline V gene data show CDR1 as SGHTS and CDR2 as YDEGEE. After removal of 4 bases from V and 4 bases from J, the junction contained 13 bases not matched to a gene. In DNA, the CDR3 is TGTGCCAGCAGCGGGGAGGGGCCCCTCCGGGGCACCGGGGAGCTGTTTTTT. Protein: CASSGEGPLRGTGELFF.

The CDR3 DNA sequence: TGTGCCAGCAGGCCGTTCCAGGGGGGTCGCTCTGGGGCCAACGTCCTGACTTTC. Amino acid sequence: CASRPFQGGRSGANVLTF. The chain links TRBV27 to TRBJ2-6; D might be TRBD1 (7 bases). This CDR3 contains 18 residues. The germline V gene has CDR1 MNHEY and CDR2 SMNVEV (reference sequence). V lost 6 bases and J 0 bases, leaving 18 bases between the germline ends.